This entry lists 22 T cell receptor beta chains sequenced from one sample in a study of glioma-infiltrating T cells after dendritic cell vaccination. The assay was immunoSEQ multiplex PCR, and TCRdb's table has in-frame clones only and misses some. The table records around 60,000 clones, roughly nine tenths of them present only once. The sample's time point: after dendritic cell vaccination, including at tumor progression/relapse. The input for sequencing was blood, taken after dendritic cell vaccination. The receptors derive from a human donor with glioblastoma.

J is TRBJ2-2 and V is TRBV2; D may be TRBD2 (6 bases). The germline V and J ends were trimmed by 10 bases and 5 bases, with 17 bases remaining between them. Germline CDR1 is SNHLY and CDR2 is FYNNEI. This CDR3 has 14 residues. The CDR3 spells CATQPGAETGELFF. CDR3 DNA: TGTGCCACCCAACCGGGAGCGGAAACCGGGGAGCTGTTTTTT.

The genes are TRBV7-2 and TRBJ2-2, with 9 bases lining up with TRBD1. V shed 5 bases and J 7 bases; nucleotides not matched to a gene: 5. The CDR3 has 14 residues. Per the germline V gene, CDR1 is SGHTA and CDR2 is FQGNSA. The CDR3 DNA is TGTGCCAGCAGCAGGGACAGGGTTGGCGGGGAGCTGTTTTTT. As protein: CASSRDRVGGELFF. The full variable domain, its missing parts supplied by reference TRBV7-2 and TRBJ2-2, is GAGVSQSPSNKVTEKGKDVELRCDPISGHTALYWYRQSLGQGLEFLIYFQGNSAPDKSGLPSDRFSAERTGGSVSTLTIQRTQQEDSAVYLCASSRDRVGGELFFGEGSRLTVL.

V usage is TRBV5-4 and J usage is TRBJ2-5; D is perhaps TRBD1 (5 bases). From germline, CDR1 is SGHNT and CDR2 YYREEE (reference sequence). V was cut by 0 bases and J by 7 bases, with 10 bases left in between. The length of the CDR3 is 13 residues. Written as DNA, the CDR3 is TGTGCCAGCAGCTTGGACCGCCAGGGGACCCAGTACTTC. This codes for CASSLDRQGTQYF.

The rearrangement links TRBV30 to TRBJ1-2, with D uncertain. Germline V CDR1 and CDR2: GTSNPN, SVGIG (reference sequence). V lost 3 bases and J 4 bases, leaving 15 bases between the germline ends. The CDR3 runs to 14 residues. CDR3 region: CAWRFHSGTYGYTF. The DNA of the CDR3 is TGTGCCTGGAGATTTCACAGTGGAACCTATGGCTACACCTTC.

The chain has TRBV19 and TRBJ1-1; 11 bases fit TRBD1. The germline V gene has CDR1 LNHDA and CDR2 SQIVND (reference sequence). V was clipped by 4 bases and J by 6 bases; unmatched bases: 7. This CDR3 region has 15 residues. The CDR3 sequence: CASSTGTGGFAEAFF. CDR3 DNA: TGTGCCAGTAGTACCGGGACAGGGGGGTTCGCTGAAGCTTTCTTT.

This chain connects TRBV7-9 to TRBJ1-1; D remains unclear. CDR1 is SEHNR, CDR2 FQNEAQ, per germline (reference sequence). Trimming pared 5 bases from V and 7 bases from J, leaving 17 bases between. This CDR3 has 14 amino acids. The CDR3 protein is CASSPDRGIYEAFF. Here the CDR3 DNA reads TGTGCCAGCAGCCCAGACCGGGGAATTTATGAAGCTTTCTTT.

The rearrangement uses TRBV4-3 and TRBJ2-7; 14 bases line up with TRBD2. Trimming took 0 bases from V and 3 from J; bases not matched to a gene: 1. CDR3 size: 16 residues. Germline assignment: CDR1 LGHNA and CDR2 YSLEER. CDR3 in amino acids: CASSQETSGGDYEQYF. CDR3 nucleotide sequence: TGCGCCAGCAGCCAAGAGACTAGCGGGGGGGACTACGAGCAGTACTTC.

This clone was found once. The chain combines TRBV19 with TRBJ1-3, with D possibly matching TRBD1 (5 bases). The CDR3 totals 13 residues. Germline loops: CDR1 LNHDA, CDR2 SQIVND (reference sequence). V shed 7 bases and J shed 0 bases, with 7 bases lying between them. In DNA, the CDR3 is TGTGCCAGTAAGACAGACTCTGGAAACACCATATATTTT. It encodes CASKTDSGNTIYF.

CDR3 region: CASSQDERGVRYNSPLHF. In nucleotides, the CDR3 is TGCGCCAGCAGCCAGGACGAACGGGGGGTAAGGTATAATTCACCCCTCCACTTT. The J gene is TRBJ1-6, the V gene TRBV4-3; possible D gene TRBD1, 5 bases. The CDR3 is 18 amino acids. Between the trimmed V and J ends, which lost 3 bases and 4 bases, there was a span of 19 bases. CDR1 is LGHNA, CDR2 YSLEER, per germline.

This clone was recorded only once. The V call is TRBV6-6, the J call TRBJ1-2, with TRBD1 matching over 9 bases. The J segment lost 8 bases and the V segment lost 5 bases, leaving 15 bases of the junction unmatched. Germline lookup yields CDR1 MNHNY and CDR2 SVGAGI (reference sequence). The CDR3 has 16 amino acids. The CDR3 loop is CASSQSRDRVTRGYTF. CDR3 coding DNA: TGTGCCAGCAGTCAAAGCCGGGACAGGGTAACGCGGGGCTACACCTTC.

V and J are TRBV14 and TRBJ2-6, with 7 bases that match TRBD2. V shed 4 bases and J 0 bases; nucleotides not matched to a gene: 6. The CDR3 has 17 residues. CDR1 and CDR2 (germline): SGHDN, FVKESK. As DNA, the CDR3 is TGTGCCAGCAGCCCTCAGGCGGGAGACTCTGGGGCCAACGTCCTGACTTTC. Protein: CASSPQAGDSGANVLTF. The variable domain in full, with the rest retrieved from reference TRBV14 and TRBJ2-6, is EAGVTQFPSHSVIEKGQTVTLRCDPISGHDNLYWYRRVMGKEIKFLLHFVKESKQDESGMPNNRFLAERTGGTYSTLKVQPAELEDSGVYFCASSPQAGDSGANVLTFGAGSRLTVL.

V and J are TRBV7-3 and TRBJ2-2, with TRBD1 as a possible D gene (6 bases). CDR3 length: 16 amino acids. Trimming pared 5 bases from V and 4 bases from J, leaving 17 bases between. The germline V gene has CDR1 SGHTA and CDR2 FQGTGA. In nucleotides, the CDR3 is TGTGCCAGCAGCCAAACCCCCGGGACACTCACCGGGGAGCTGTTTTTT. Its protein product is CASSQTPGTLTGELFF. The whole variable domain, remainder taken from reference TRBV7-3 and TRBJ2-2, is GAGVSQTPSNKVTEKGKYVELRCDPISGHTALYWYRQSLGQGPEFLIYFQGTGAADDSGLPNDRFFAVRPEGSVSTLKIQRTERGDSAVYLCASSQTPGTLTGELFFGEGSRLTVL.

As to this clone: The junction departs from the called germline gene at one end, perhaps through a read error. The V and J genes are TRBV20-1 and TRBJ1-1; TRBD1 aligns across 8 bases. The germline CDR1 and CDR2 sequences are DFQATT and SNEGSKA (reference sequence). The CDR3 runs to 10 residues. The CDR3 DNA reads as TGCAGTGCTTCCGACAGGGGAAGGCTCTTT. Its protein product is CSASDRGRLF.

CDR3 sequence reads: CASSTLYEQYF. DNA for the CDR3: TGTGCCAGTAGTACCCTCTACGAGCAGTACTTC. V is TRBV19 and J is TRBJ2-7; no reliable D call. V gave up 4 bases and J gave up 3 bases, with 4 bases separating them. Germline V lookup: CDR1 LNHDA, CDR2 SQIVND (reference sequence). The CDR3 is made up of 11 amino acids.

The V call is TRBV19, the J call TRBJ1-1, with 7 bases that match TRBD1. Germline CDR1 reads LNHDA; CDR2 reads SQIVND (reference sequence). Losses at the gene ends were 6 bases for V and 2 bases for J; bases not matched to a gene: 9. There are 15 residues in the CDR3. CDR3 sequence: CASRPGTVPNTEAFF. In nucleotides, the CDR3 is TGTGCCAGTAGACCCGGGACAGTCCCTAACACTGAAGCTTTCTTT.

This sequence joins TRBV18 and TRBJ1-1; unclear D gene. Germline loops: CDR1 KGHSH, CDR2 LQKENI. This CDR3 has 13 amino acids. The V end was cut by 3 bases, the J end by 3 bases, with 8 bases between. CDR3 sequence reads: CASSPREDTEAFF. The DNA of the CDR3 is TGTGCCAGCTCACCCCGGGAGGACACTGAAGCTTTCTTT.

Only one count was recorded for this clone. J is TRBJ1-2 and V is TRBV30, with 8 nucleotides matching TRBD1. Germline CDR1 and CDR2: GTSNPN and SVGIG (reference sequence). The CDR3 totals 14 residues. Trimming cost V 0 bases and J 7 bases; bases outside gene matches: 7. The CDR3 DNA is TGTGCCTGGAGTGTAGACAGGGGAGGGGGTGGCTACACCTTC. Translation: CAWSVDRGGGGYTF.

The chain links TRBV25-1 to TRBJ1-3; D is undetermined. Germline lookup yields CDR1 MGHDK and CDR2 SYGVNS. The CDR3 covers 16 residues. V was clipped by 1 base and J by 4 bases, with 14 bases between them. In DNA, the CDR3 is TGTGCCAGCAGTGAATGGAGCGGGAGCCCCGGAAACACCATATATTTT. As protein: CASSEWSGSPGNTIYF. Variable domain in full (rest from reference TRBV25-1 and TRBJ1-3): EADIYQTPRYLVIGTGKKITLECSQTMGHDKMYWYQQDPGMELHLIHYSYGVNSTEKGDLSSESTVSRIRTEHFPLTLESARPSHTSQYLCASSEWSGSPGNTIYFGEGSWLTVV.

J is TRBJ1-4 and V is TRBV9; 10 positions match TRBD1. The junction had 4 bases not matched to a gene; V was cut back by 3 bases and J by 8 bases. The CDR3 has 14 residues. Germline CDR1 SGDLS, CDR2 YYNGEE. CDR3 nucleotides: TGTGCCAGCAGCGCGGGACAGGGGCGAGAAAAACTGTTTTTT. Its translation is CASSAGQGREKLFF. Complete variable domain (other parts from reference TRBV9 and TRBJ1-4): DSGVTQTPKHLITATGQRVTLRCSPRSGDLSVYWYQQSLDQGLQFLIQYYNGEERAKGNILERFSAQQFPDLHSELNLSSLELGDSALYFCASSAGQGREKLFFGSGTQLSVL.

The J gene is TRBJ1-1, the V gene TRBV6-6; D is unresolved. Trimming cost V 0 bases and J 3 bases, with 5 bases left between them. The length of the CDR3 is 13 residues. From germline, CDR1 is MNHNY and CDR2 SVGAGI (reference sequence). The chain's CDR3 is CASSYSRDTEAFF. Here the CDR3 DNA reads TGTGCCAGCAGTTACTCGAGGGACACTGAAGCTTTCTTT.

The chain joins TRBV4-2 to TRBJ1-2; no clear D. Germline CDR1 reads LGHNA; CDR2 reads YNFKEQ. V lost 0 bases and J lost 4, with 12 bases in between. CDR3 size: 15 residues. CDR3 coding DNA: TGTGCCAGCAGCCAAGAACCTACAGTGGGCTATGGCTACACCTTC. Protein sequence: CASSQEPTVGYGYTF.

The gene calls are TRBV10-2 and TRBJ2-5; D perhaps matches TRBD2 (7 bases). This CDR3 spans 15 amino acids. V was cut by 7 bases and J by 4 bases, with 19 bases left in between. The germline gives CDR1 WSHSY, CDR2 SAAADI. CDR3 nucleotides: TGCGCCAGCAACTCGGTCGGGGGGACAATAGAGACCCAGTACTTC. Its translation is CASNSVGGTIETQYF.